This is a list of T cell receptor beta chains from one sample in a study of T cells in Graves' hyperthyroidism and ophthalmopathy. TCRdb ran MiXCR on the multiplex PCR reads and lists one entry per CDR3 protein. The data hold approximately 400,000 distinct CDR3 sequences, with roughly 15% observed a single time. The source material was blood. The receptors were sampled from a woman aged 25 to 39 with Graves' ophthalmopathy. Each CDR3 is given with its conserved first and last residue. Fields, in order: D gene, J gene, V gene, clone size, CDR3 DNA, CDR3 protein. The D gene is left open where the match is weak. The size entry is marked missing in some rows and otherwise reads once, few, many or a size class.

>TRBD2|TRBJ2-1|TRBV12-3/TRBV12-4|many
TGTGCCAGCAGCGAGCGGGACCTAGCTCGCAATGAGCAGTTCTTC
CASSERDLARNEQFF
>TRBD1|TRBJ2-5|TRBV24-1|few
TGTGCCACCAGTCCCGGGGACAGGGGGGGAGAGACCCAGTACTTC
CATSPGDRGGETQYF
>TRBD1|TRBJ1-1|TRBV2|many
TGTGCCAGCAGGCCGGACAGGGGGGTGAGCACTGAAGCTTTCTTT
CASRPDRGVSTEAFF
>.|TRBJ2-1|TRBV4-2|many
TGTGCCAGCAGCCGGGACAAATACAATGAGCAGTTCTTC
CASSRDKYNEQFF
>.|TRBJ1-1|TRBV7-8|many
TGTGCCAGCAGCTTGGCCGGGACGGAGAACACTGAAGCTTTCTTT
CASSLAGTENTEAFF
>.|TRBJ2-1|TRBV15|.
TGTGCCACCAGCAGAGCCGAATACAATGAGCAGTTCTTC
CATSRAEYNEQFF
>.|TRBJ2-7|TRBV7-8|many
TGTGCCAGCAGCACACACCCGGACGCTACCTACGAGCAGTACTTC
CASSTHPDATYEQYF
>.|TRBJ1-2|TRBV7-2|many
TGTGCCAGCAGCTTAGCGCCGACATTCTATGGCTACACCTTC
CASSLAPTFYGYTF
>TRBD1|TRBJ1-2|TRBV6-1|many
TGTGCCAGCTGCACAGGGGCCGACTATGGCTACACCTTC
CASCTGADYGYTF
>.|TRBJ1-3|TRBV6-1|many
TGTGCCAGCATAGAGAGTCGGGGAAACACCATATATTTT
CASIESRGNTIYF
>.|TRBJ2-7|TRBV6-1|many
TGTGCCAGCAGTGAATCGCCGGGACACCAGACCTACGAGCAGTACTTC
CASSESPGHQTYEQYF
>TRBD2|TRBJ2-3|TRBV7-2|many
TGTGCCAGCAGCCCCCGGCCCGGGACTAGCGGGGGGGCCTCAAGAGGAAGCGCAGATACGCAGTATTTT
CASSPRPGTSGGASRGSADTQYF
>.|TRBJ2-7|TRBV6-1|many
TGTGCCAGCAGTATATCAGGGACTTCCTACGAGCAGTACTTC
CASSISGTSYEQYF
>.|TRBJ2-7|TRBV25-1|many
TGTGCCAGCACCGCAGGGGACGAGCAGTACTTC
CASTAGDEQYF
>.|TRBJ1-1|TRBV5-5|many
TGTGCCAGCAGCTTGAAAAGGGGAGGCACTGAAGCTTTCTTT
CASSLKRGGTEAFF
>TRBD2|TRBJ2-7|TRBV7-6|.
TGTGCCAGCAGCTTAGAAGCGGCGGGAGCTAACGAGCAGTACTTC
CASSLEAAGANEQYF
>TRBD2|TRBJ2-1|TRBV20-1|many
TGCAGTGCTGACTCTAGCGGGGGGGGAGGTGAGCAGTTCTTC
CSADSSGGGGEQFF
>.|TRBJ2-1|TRBV20-1|.
TGCAGTGCTAGATATTCGGCGGAGCAGTTCTTC
CSARYSAEQFF
>TRBD2|TRBJ2-7|TRBV3-1|many
TGTGCCAGCAGCCCAACTCGGACTAGCGGGGGGGAGCAGTACTTC
CASSPTRTSGGEQYF
>.|TRBJ2-1|TRBV7-8|.
TGTGCCAGCAGCTTAGTTCGTTCGGGCATGGGCAATGAGCAGTTCTTC
CASSLVRSGMGNEQFF
>TRBD2|TRBJ2-1|TRBV4-2|few
TGTGCCAGCAGCCAACTTTCGACTAGCGGGGGGAGGGATGAGCAGTTCTTC
CASSQLSTSGGRDEQFF
>.|TRBJ2-7|TRBV28|few
TGTGCCAGCAGTCCTTGGGAGGGGGCTACCGACGAGCAGTACTTC
CASSPWEGATDEQYF
>TRBD2|TRBJ2-3|TRBV7-8|many
TGTGCCAGCAGATACAGGCAAGCGGGGGGCGGAGATACGCAGTATTTT
CASRYRQAGGGDTQYF
>.|TRBJ2-7|TRBV12-3/TRBV12-4|.
TGTGCCAGCAGTTTAGAACGGAGGTCCTACGAGCAGTACTTC
CASSLERRSYEQYF
>TRBD1|TRBJ2-5|TRBV28|many
TGTGCCAGCAGTTTCCGACAGGGAGAGACCCAGTACTTC
CASSFRQGETQYF
>TRBD2|TRBJ2-1|TRBV24-1|.
TGTGCCACCAGTGATTGGGCTAGCGGGTCTTTGGATGAGCAGTTCTTC
CATSDWASGSLDEQFF
>TRBD2|TRBJ2-1|TRBV12-3/TRBV12-4|many
TGTGCCAGCGGGGGGGAATACAATGAGCAGTTCTTC
CASGGEYNEQFF
>.|TRBJ1-4|TRBV3-1|many
TGTGCCAGCAGCCAATCGGGTGGGGGTCGAGAAAAACTGTTTTTT
CASSQSGGGREKLFF
>TRBD1|TRBJ1-2|TRBV5-1|few
TGCGCCAGCAGCTCCCCTCCCGACAGGGGGCCATCTCCGGTGGGAGGCTACACCTTC
CASSSPPDRGPSPVGGYTF
>.|TRBJ1-1|TRBV14|.
TGTGCCAGCAGCAACACAGGGAATACTGAAGCTTTCTTT
CASSNTGNTEAFF
>TRBD1|TRBJ1-4|TRBV10-3|few
TGTGCCGTCAGTGAGTCGCAGGGGGGTGAAAAACTGTTTTTT
CAVSESQGGEKLFF
>.|TRBJ2-1|TRBV7-3|many
TGTGCCAGCAGCATAAGCCGAGACAATGAGCAGTTCTTC
CASSISRDNEQFF
>TRBD2|TRBJ2-5|TRBV2|once
TGTGCCAGCAGTTTCAGCGGGAGGTCTCGGGAGACCCAGTACTTC
CASSFSGRSRETQYF
>.|TRBJ2-1|TRBV7-2|many
TGTGCCAGCAGGGGTTACCCCGACAATGAGCAGTTCTTC
CASRGYPDNEQFF
>TRBD1|TRBJ2-2|TRBV7-6|few
TGTGCCAGCAGCTTGAAGGAGTCCGAACAGGGGGACACCGGGGAGCTGTTTTTT
CASSLKESEQGDTGELFF
>.|TRBJ2-7|TRBV20-1|many
TGCAGTGCTAGTCTTAACCTGCGCCGCGAGCAGTACTTC
CSASLNLRREQYF
>TRBD1|TRBJ2-3|TRBV18|many
TGTGCCAGCTCACCACTCGCAACAGGGGTCACAGATACGCAGTATTTT
CASSPLATGVTDTQYF
>.|TRBJ2-2|TRBV7-9|many
TGTGCCAGCAGCTTAGCGCGGGGGCAGAACACCGGGGAGCTGTTTTTT
CASSLARGQNTGELFF
>TRBD2|TRBJ2-1|TRBV20-1|many
TGCAGTGCGCCCAATAGCGGGGGTCCTAATGAGCAGTTCTTC
CSAPNSGGPNEQFF
>.|TRBJ2-2|TRBV12-3/TRBV12-4|many
TGTGCCAGCAGATTAGCAGGCCTTAACACCGGGGAGCTGTTTTTT
CASRLAGLNTGELFF
>.|TRBJ2-2|TRBV9|.
TGTGCCAGCAGCGTAGAACCGGAACGGAACGGGGAGCTGTTTTTT
CASSVEPERNGELFF
>TRBD1|TRBJ2-7|TRBV7-8|many
TGTGCCAGCAGCTTATTTCGGGACAGCTACGAGCAGTACTTC
CASSLFRDSYEQYF
>.|TRBJ1-1|TRBV5-6|many
TGTGCCAGCAGCTTGGTAGGCGGGGGCAACGGGGCTTTCTTT
CASSLVGGGNGAFF
>.|TRBJ1-1|TRBV19|few
TGTGCCAGTAGGGTGCCGGGACCCCCCGAGGGGAGCACTGAAGCTTTCTTT
CASRVPGPPEGSTEAFF
>TRBD1|TRBJ2-7|TRBV3-1|many
TGTGCCAGCAGCCACGTGACCCGGGACAGGGGAGTGTACGAGCAGTACTTC
CASSHVTRDRGVYEQYF
>.|TRBJ1-1|TRBV28|many
TGTGCCAGCAGTTTATGGGACCAAGGAGAAGCTTTCTTT
CASSLWDQGEAFF